Listed below are T cell receptor beta chains from one sample, sequenced in a study of Graves' ophthalmopathy and Graves' hyperthyroidism. TCRdb re-called the multiplex PCR reads through MiXCR, storing one row per CDR3 protein. The sample comprises some 390,000 distinct CDR3 sequences, approximately 20% of which are singletons, and around 1.5% rests with the top ten. Sequenced material: peripheral blood. The receptors here all came from a woman aged 18-30 years with Graves' ophthalmopathy. The CDR3 runs from the conserved cysteine through the conserved F or W. The D gene is left open where the match is weak. Rows may omit the clone size; those that give it use once, few, many or a size class.

abundance: many; v_gene: TRBV6-1; j_gene: TRBJ2-5; d_gene: -; CDR3aa: CASSADRLGGTQYF; CDR3nt: TGTGCCAGCAGTGCCGACAGGCTAGGGGGGACCCAGTACTTC
abundance: many; v_gene: TRBV7-8; j_gene: TRBJ2-2; d_gene: -; CDR3aa: CASMNLAGTNTGELFF; CDR3nt: TGTGCCAGCATGAATTTGGCAGGAACCAACACCGGGGAGCTGTTTTTT
abundance: -; v_gene: TRBV18; j_gene: TRBJ2-7; d_gene: -; CDR3aa: CASSPPSRGAYEQYF; CDR3nt: TGTGCCAGCTCACCTCCTTCCCGGGGGGCATACGAGCAGTACTTC
abundance: many; v_gene: TRBV7-3; j_gene: TRBJ1-2; d_gene: -; CDR3aa: CASSFGGANGYTF; CDR3nt: TGTGCCAGCAGCTTTGGGGGGGCTAATGGCTACACCTTC
abundance: few; v_gene: TRBV5-1; j_gene: TRBJ2-6; d_gene: -; CDR3aa: CASTPSGSFSGANVLTF; CDR3nt: TGCGCCAGCACCCCCTCGGGCAGTTTCTCTGGGGCCAACGTCCTGACTTTC
abundance: -; v_gene: TRBV12-3/TRBV12-4; j_gene: TRBJ2-7; d_gene: -; CDR3aa: CASSSSRLSSYEQYF; CDR3nt: TGTGCCAGCAGTTCGTCGAGGCTCAGCTCCTACGAGCAGTACTTC
abundance: -; v_gene: TRBV6-2/TRBV6-3; j_gene: TRBJ2-5; d_gene: TRBD1; CDR3aa: CASSVRGQQQETQYF; CDR3nt: TGTGCCAGCAGTGTACGGGGACAGCAGCAAGAGACCCAGTACTTC
abundance: many; v_gene: TRBV27; j_gene: TRBJ2-5; d_gene: TRBD1; CDR3aa: CASSYRTGDKETQYF; CDR3nt: TGTGCCAGCAGTTATCGGACAGGGGACAAAGAGACCCAGTACTTC
abundance: many; v_gene: TRBV4-2; j_gene: TRBJ2-5; d_gene: -; CDR3aa: CASSHVEQETQYF; CDR3nt: TGTGCCAGCAGCCATGTGGAACAAGAGACCCAGTACTTC
abundance: many; v_gene: TRBV15; j_gene: TRBJ2-2; d_gene: -; CDR3aa: CATSLSGTSGGDTGELFF; CDR3nt: TGTGCCACCAGCCTATCGGGGACATCCGGAGGGGACACCGGGGAGCTGTTTTTT
abundance: many; v_gene: TRBV19; j_gene: TRBJ2-7; d_gene: -; CDR3aa: CASSMERLSYEQYF; CDR3nt: TGTGCCAGTAGTATGGAACGTTTGTCCTACGAGCAGTACTTC
abundance: -; v_gene: TRBV5-1; j_gene: TRBJ1-6; d_gene: -; CDR3aa: CASSFGQRFNSPLHF; CDR3nt: TGCGCCAGCAGCTTTGGACAGCGATTTAATTCACCCCTCCACTTT
abundance: many; v_gene: TRBV10-3; j_gene: TRBJ2-5; d_gene: -; CDR3aa: CAISDSGAQETQYF; CDR3nt: TGTGCCATCAGTGATTCTGGAGCCCAAGAGACCCAGTACTTC
abundance: many; v_gene: TRBV20-1; j_gene: TRBJ2-7; d_gene: -; CDR3aa: CSAREDGGGHSYEQYF; CDR3nt: TGCAGTGCTAGGGAGGATGGTGGGGGACACTCCTACGAGCAGTACTTC
abundance: many; v_gene: TRBV27; j_gene: TRBJ1-1; d_gene: -; CDR3aa: CASSTHRVGAGTEAFF; CDR3nt: TGTGCCAGCAGTACACACAGGGTAGGAGCGGGAACTGAAGCTTTCTTT
abundance: -; v_gene: TRBV12-3/TRBV12-4; j_gene: TRBJ1-1; d_gene: -; CDR3aa: CASSLPGVLDTEAFF; CDR3nt: TGTGCCAGCAGTTTGCCTGGGGTCTTGGACACTGAAGCTTTCTTT
abundance: -; v_gene: TRBV11-2; j_gene: TRBJ2-7; d_gene: TRBD2; CDR3aa: CASSPAPRAGASYEQYF; CDR3nt: TGTGCCAGCAGCCCGGCCCCCAGAGCGGGAGCGTCCTACGAGCAGTACTTC